One sample yielded the 20 T cell receptor beta chains listed below, sequenced in a study of T cells in Graves' hyperthyroidism and ophthalmopathy. TCR beta CDR3 sequences were amplified from RNA transcripts. Primed by the HTBI set, a first-round RT-PCR was run on the TCR CDR3. TCRdb recomputed calls from the multiplex PCR reads with MiXCR, one row per CDR3 protein. The sample yields about 700,000 distinct CDR3 sequences, roughly 45% seen once. The sequencing input was peripheral blood or thyroid tissue (not recorded which). These receptors came from an adult man with Graves' disease, either hyperthyroidism or ophthalmopathy (not recorded which).

This clonotype was counted ten times or more. The J gene is TRBJ1-5, the V gene TRBV25-1; maybe TRBD1 (5 bases). The V gene lost 6 bases and the J gene lost 2 bases, with 8 bases spanning the gap. Per the germline V gene, CDR1 is MGHDK and CDR2 is SYGVNS. The CDR3 contains 13 residues. CDR3 DNA sequence: TGTGCCAGCAGGGGGCCCGGCAATCAGCCCCAGCATTTT. Residues: CASRGPGNQPQHF.

A remark on this clonotype: The junction departs from the called germline gene at one end, perhaps through a read error. The chain joins TRBV7-9 to TRBJ2-2; 10 bases line up with TRBD1. This CDR3 spans 15 amino acids. Germline V gene data show CDR1 as SEHNR and CDR2 as FQNEAQ (reference sequence). The CDR3 DNA sequence: TGCGCCAGCAGCATCGGGACAGGGGACACCGGGGAGCTGTTTTTT. Translated: CASSIGTGDTGELFF.

The chain is built from TRBV7-2 and TRBJ1-3, with 7 bases that match TRBD1. V lost 5 bases, J lost 0 bases, and 7 bases stayed unmatched. CDR3 length: 16 residues. From germline, CDR1 is SGHTA and CDR2 FQGNSA. The CDR3 here is CASSLTGANSGNTIYF. As DNA, the CDR3 is TGTGCCAGCAGCCTAACAGGGGCGAACTCTGGAAACACCATATATTTT. Full variable domain (missing parts from reference TRBV7-2 and TRBJ1-3): GAGVSQSPSNKVTEKGKDVELRCDPISGHTALYWYRQSLGQGLEFLIYFQGNSAPDKSGLPSDRFSAERTGGSVSTLTIQRTQQEDSAVYLCASSLTGANSGNTIYFGEGSWLTVV.

The J gene is TRBJ1-1, the V gene TRBV7-8; 7 nucleotides agree with TRBD1. This CDR3 is 18 amino acids long. V shed 6 bases and J 1 base; nucleotides not matched to a gene: 17. Germline V gene sequence: CDR1 SGHVS, CDR2 FQNEAQ. The CDR3 DNA is TGTGCCAGCAGTCACCGTAGGCAATTCGGGACAGCGAACACTGAAGCTTTCTTT. Protein product: CASSHRRQFGTANTEAFF.

The V and J genes are TRBV7-6 and TRBJ1-2, with 10 bases identical to TRBD1. Germline lookup yields CDR1 SGHVS and CDR2 FNYEAQ. Trimming cost V 5 bases and J 4 bases; bases outside gene matches: 13. The length of the CDR3 is 17 residues. The CDR3 here is CASSPSPSGQGGYGYTF. The DNA for the CDR3 is TGTGCCAGCAGCCCAAGCCCCAGCGGACAGGGGGGCTATGGCTACACCTTC.

The chain couples TRBV7-8 to TRBJ1-2, with D unclear. Germline V gives CDR1 SGHVS, CDR2 FQNEAQ. Between the trimmed V and J ends, which lost 11 bases and 8 bases, there was a span of 27 bases. The CDR3 has 15 residues. CDR3 residues: CAGSSGSDTGEGYTF. The CDR3 DNA reads as TGTGCCGGCTCAAGCGGGAGCGACACCGGGGAGGGCTACACCTTC.

This clonotype was counted a few times. The chain is built from TRBV6-5 and TRBJ2-7; D perhaps matches TRBD1 (6 bases). The CDR3 loop spans 14 amino acids. Germline V gives CDR1 MNHEY, CDR2 SVGAGI. Trimming pared 2 bases from V and 5 bases from J, leaving 13 bases between. The CDR3 loop is CASSYGTRNDEQYF. The CDR3 bases are TGTGCCAGCAGTTACGGGACAAGAAATGACGAGCAGTACTTC.

This chain uses TRBV20-1 with TRBJ1-5; 7 bases match TRBD1. CDR3 length: 16 amino acids. Germline V gives CDR1 DFQATT, CDR2 SNEGSKA (reference sequence). Losses at the gene ends were 3 bases for V and 5 bases for J; bases not matched to a gene: 13. CDR3 DNA: TGCAGTGCTAGCTTACCCGGTAGGCAGGGGGATCAGCCCCAGCATTTT. Translation: CSASLPGRQGDQPQHF.

The CDR3 region is CASSYGTRQYF. CDR3 bases: TGTGCCAGCAGCTACGGGACACGGCAGTACTTC. The chain uses TRBV7-9 and TRBJ2-7, with D possibly matching TRBD1 (6 bases). The V gene lost 4 bases and the J gene lost 9 bases, with 10 bases spanning the gap. CDR1 is SEHNR, CDR2 FQNEAQ, per germline (reference sequence). CDR3 length: 11 residues.

The chain employs TRBV15 and TRBJ2-2; D might be TRBD1 (6 bases). V lost 6 bases, J lost 2 bases, and 10 bases lay in between. In germline, CDR1 is LNHNV, CDR2 YYDKDF (reference sequence). The CDR3 loop spans 14 amino acids. Here the CDR3 reads CATRGARNTGELFF. The CDR3 DNA sequence: TGTGCCACCAGGGGGGCGCGTAACACCGGGGAGCTGTTTTTT.

The chain joins TRBV24-1 to TRBJ1-5; D remains ambiguous. The CDR3 has 14 amino acids. Per germline, CDR1 KGHDR and CDR2 SFDVKD. V was trimmed by 7 bases and J by 3 bases, leaving 12 bases between them. In nucleotides, the CDR3 is TGTGCCACCAGACCGTCGGGCTTCAATCAGCCCCAGCATTTT. Translation gives CATRPSGFNQPQHF.

This chain joins TRBV24-1 and TRBJ1-5, with a tentative D call TRBD1 (5 bases). The CDR3 extends over 14 amino acids. Germline lookup yields CDR1 KGHDR and CDR2 SFDVKD. V lost 2 bases, J lost 5 bases, and 9 bases lay in between. The CDR3 DNA reads as TGTGCCACCAGTGATTCGGGGACCGATCAGCCCCAGCATTTT. This gives the protein CATSDSGTDQPQHF.

The gene calls are TRBV29-1 and TRBJ1-3; D gene uncertain. The V end was cut by 5 bases, the J end by 4 bases, with 6 bases between. The germline V gene has CDR1 SQVTM and CDR2 ANQGSEA. The CDR3 totals 11 residues. CDR3 loop: CSVKDGNTIYF. The CDR3 DNA reads TGCAGCGTTAAGGACGGAAACACCATATATTTT.

This clonotype was observed a handful of times. The rearrangement joins TRBV25-1 to TRBJ1-5; D is unresolved. Deletions cut 8 bases from V and 4 bases from J, with 15 bases between. The CDR3 covers 14 residues. Germline CDR1 and CDR2: MGHDK and SYGVNS. This CDR3 reads CASGYEAGNQPQHF. CDR3 DNA sequence: TGTGCCAGCGGGTACGAGGCGGGAAATCAGCCCCAGCATTTT.

This clonotype appeared a few times. The J gene is TRBJ2-5, the V gene TRBV20-1; 9 positions match TRBD2. The CDR3 has 17 residues. Germline V gene data show CDR1 as DFQATT and CDR2 as SNEGSKA (reference sequence). Losses at the gene ends were 0 bases for V and 2 bases for J; bases not matched to a gene: 10. CDR3 coding DNA: TGCAGTGCTAGAGATCTGGGTAGCGGGGGAGTACAAGAGACCCAGTACTTC. Translating it yields CSARDLGSGGVQETQYF.

The chain uses TRBV7-8 and TRBJ2-7, with TRBD2 matching over 16 bases. J was trimmed by 1 base and V by 6 bases; bases with no gene match: 6. The CDR3 length is 17 residues. CDR1 is SGHVS, CDR2 FQNEAQ, per germline. This CDR3 reads CASRGLAGGPSSYEQYF. CDR3 sequence (DNA): TGTGCCAGCAGGGGACTAGCGGGAGGGCCGTCGTCCTACGAGCAGTACTTC.

This clonotype appeared a few times. The chain recombines TRBV20-1 with TRBJ2-7; D may be TRBD1 (6 bases). V shed 6 bases and J shed 7 bases, with 22 bases lying between them. The CDR3 is 14 amino acids. Per germline, CDR1 DFQATT and CDR2 SNEGSKA (reference sequence). DNA for the CDR3: TGCAGTGCCCAAGGACAGCTTGGGGACCCGGAGCAGTACTTC. This gives the protein CSAQGQLGDPEQYF.

The chain combines TRBV20-1 with TRBJ1-6; TRBD1 matches 7 bases. Germline V gene data show CDR1 as DFQATT and CDR2 as SNEGSKA (reference sequence). Losses at the gene ends were 5 bases for V and 7 bases for J; bases not matched to a gene: 5. The CDR3 contains 13 residues. CDR3 loop: CSAAEDRNSPLHF. The CDR3 nucleotides are TGCAGTGCTGCCGAGGACAGGAATTCACCCCTCCACTTT.

Ten or more counts support this clonotype. The chain has TRBV2 and TRBJ1-2; unclear D gene. The V and J ends lost 5 bases and 4 bases respectively, with 8 bases between them. Germline V gene lookup returns CDR1 SNHLY and CDR2 FYNNEI. This CDR3 has 12 residues. Here the CDR3 DNA reads TGTGCCAGCAGTCAGGAGATCTATGGCTACACCTTC. Its protein product is CASSQEIYGYTF.

The J gene is TRBJ2-5, the V gene TRBV29-1, with 7 positions matching TRBD1. The V and J ends lost 5 bases and 2 bases, in that order; junction bases with no gene match: 17. CDR1 is SQVTM, CDR2 ANQGSEA, per germline. The CDR3 runs 17 residues. CDR3 in amino acids: CSVRDVRGLTGQETQYF. DNA for the CDR3: TGCAGCGTTAGAGACGTACGGGGCCTGACAGGGCAAGAGACCCAGTACTTC. Full variable domain (rest looked up from reference TRBV29-1 and TRBJ2-5): SAVISQKPSRDICQRGTSLTIQCQVDSQVTMMFWYRQQPGQSLTLIATANQGSEATYESGFVIDKFPISRPNLTFSTLTVSNMSPEDSSIYLCSVRDVRGLTGQETQYFGPGTRLLVL.